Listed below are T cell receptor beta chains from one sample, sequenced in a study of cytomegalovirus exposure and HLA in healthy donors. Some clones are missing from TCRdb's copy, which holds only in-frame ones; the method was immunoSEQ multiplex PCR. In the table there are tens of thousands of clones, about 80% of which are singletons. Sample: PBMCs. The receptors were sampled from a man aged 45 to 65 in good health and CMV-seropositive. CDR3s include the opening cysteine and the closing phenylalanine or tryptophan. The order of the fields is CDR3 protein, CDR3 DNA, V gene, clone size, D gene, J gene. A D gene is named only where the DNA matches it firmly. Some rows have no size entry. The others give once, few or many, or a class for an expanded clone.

CDR3 protein: CASSLSAAGGGVGHTEAFF
CDR3 DNA: TGTGCCAGCAGTTTATCGGCGGCGGGGGGCGGGGTAGGTCACACTGAAGCTTTCTTT
V gene: TRBV27
clone size: .
D gene: .
J gene: TRBJ1-1

CDR3 protein: CASSLGLAGGPTDTQYF
CDR3 DNA: TGCGCCAGCAGCTTGGGACTAGCGGGAGGACCCACAGATACGCAGTATTTT
V gene: TRBV5-1
clone size: .
D gene: TRBD2
J gene: TRBJ2-3

CDR3 protein: CASSATGITEAFF
CDR3 DNA: TGTGCCAGCAGTGCTACAGGGATCACTGAAGCTTTCTTT
V gene: TRBV6-1
clone size: few
D gene: .
J gene: TRBJ1-1

CDR3 protein: CSSTSGQETQYF
CDR3 DNA: TGTTCCAGCACTAGCGGACAAGAGACCCAGTACTTC
V gene: TRBV7-9
clone size: .
D gene: TRBD2
J gene: TRBJ2-5

CDR3 protein: CASSPGSAGSYNEQFF
CDR3 DNA: TGTGCCAGTAGTCCCGGTTCGGCGGGCTCCTACAATGAGCAGTTCTTC
V gene: TRBV19
clone size: .
D gene: .
J gene: TRBJ2-1

CDR3 protein: CASTFSAGHLSYEQYF
CDR3 DNA: TGTGCCAGCACCTTCAGTGCAGGCCACCTCTCCTACGAGCAGTACTTC
V gene: TRBV13
clone size: .
D gene: .
J gene: TRBJ2-7

CDR3 protein: CSSSLPVRSYEQYF
CDR3 DNA: TGTTCCAGCTCCCTACCGGTGCGCTCCTACGAGCAGTACTTC
V gene: TRBV7-9
clone size: .
D gene: .
J gene: TRBJ2-7

CDR3 protein: CASSLGTGRAGTEAFF
CDR3 DNA: TGCGCCAGCAGCTTGGGGACCGGAAGGGCAGGGACTGAAGCTTTCTTT
V gene: TRBV5-1
clone size: few
D gene: .
J gene: TRBJ1-1

CDR3 protein: CASGFRDRPLIGYTF
CDR3 DNA: TGTGCCAGTGGATTTCGGGACAGGCCTTTGATTGGCTACACCTTC
V gene: TRBV19
clone size: .
D gene: TRBD1
J gene: TRBJ1-2

CDR3 protein: CAWSVGGQPQHF
CDR3 DNA: TGTGCCTGGAGTGTGGGGGGGCAGCCCCAGCATTTT
V gene: TRBV30
clone size: .
D gene: .
J gene: TRBJ1-5

CDR3 protein: CASSPPRRERTYEQYF
CDR3 DNA: TGTGCCAGCAGTCCTCCCCGGCGGGAACGAACCTACGAGCAGTACTTC
V gene: TRBV2
clone size: .
D gene: .
J gene: TRBJ2-7

CDR3 protein: CASSGIDRVWNGYTF
CDR3 DNA: TGTGCCAGCAGCGGAATTGACAGGGTCTGGAATGGCTACACCTTC
V gene: TRBV5-8
clone size: .
D gene: TRBD1
J gene: TRBJ1-2

CDR3 protein: CAISEGTQSSYEQYF
CDR3 DNA: TGTGCCATCAGTGAAGGGACTCAGAGCTCCTACGAGCAGTACTTC
V gene: TRBV10-3
clone size: .
D gene: .
J gene: TRBJ2-7

CDR3 protein: CASSEGQGTTPYF
CDR3 DNA: TGTGCCAGCAGCGAGGGACAGGGGACCACGCCGTACTTC
V gene: TRBV9
clone size: once
D gene: TRBD1
J gene: TRBJ2-7

CDR3 protein: CASSFDSTYNEQFF
CDR3 DNA: TGCGCCAGCAGCTTCGACTCGACCTACAATGAGCAGTTCTTC
V gene: TRBV5-1
clone size: .
D gene: .
J gene: TRBJ2-1